This T cell receptor (beta chain) derives from a study of vaccination and CD4 T cells after COVID-19. Study background: Diagnosis preceded the drawing of post-COVID samples by a median approximately 100 days (range 35 to 161).

Germline V CDR1 and CDR2: MNHNS, SASEGT. The CDR3 is 12 residues long. The ends were cut back, 6 bases at V and 2 bases at J, with 7 bases in the middle. The Oncomine TCR Beta short-read assay generated sequence data from the DNA of cultured CD4+ T cells. Genomic DNA was isolated from cultured CD4+ T cells. Each CDR3 protein gets one entry after TCRdb re-called the PCR reads with MiXCR. The sample has about 7,000 distinct CDR3 sequences, about 50% seen once. This clonotype was detected a few times. Its antigen is currently unknown. Noted treatment: roughly 10-day PBMC culture with coronavirus spike peptide pools or control peptides (ViraFEST assay). During the years 2011-2018, before the COVID-19 pandemic, the unexposed donor's CD4+ T cells were collected. TCRs were sequenced by ViraFEST after antigen-specific T cells had been expanded with peptide pools. About 1.9 million PBMCs went into each well for culture with around 10 IU/ml IL-2 and approximately 9 ug/ml peptide pools.

Sequencing input: CD4+ T cells from blood, cultured in vitro. The chain links TRBV6-1 to TRBJ1-1; D call uncertain. The sequence came from a human donor in good health. The CDR3 bases are TGTGCCAGCAGACGCGCCAACACTGAAGCTTTCTTT. It specifies CASRRANTEAFF.